Given below is one T cell receptor beta chain in context. Its antigen is still unknown. Trimming shortened V by 3 bases and J by 0 bases, and 12 bases separated the two germline ends. The CDR3 has 16 residues. Germline CDR1 reads MDHEN; CDR2 reads SYDVKM. Produced via immunoSEQ multiplex PCR; TCRdb's table is partial and in-frame only. The repertoire holds about half a million clones, with roughly nine tenths as singletons. Treatment in this sample: around 19 received Ad26.COV2.S at low or high dose, single or two shots; a few received placebo; per-sample allocation not given. At day 63 after the first vaccine or placebo injection, samples were drawn. Wuhan-strain spike was delivered by a replication-incompetent Ad26 vector. This entry comes from a study of Ad26.COV2.S vaccination and SARS-CoV-2 variants. Study observations and caveats: Greater spike-specific TCR breadth was seen in vaccine recipients than in placebo recipients.

The clonotype was recovered from a person aged 18-60 years who received the Ad26.COV2.S COVID-19 vaccine or a placebo. V is TRBV28 and J is TRBJ1-3; D gene unclear. This sample comprised peripheral blood, obtained in a trial of Ad26.COV2.S vaccine versus placebo. The CDR3 reads CASSFSGRLSGNTIYF. The DNA for the CDR3 is TGTGCCAGCAGTTTCTCCGGACGACTCTCTGGAAACACCATATATTTT.